This entry concerns a single T cell receptor (beta chain). Its antigen is undetermined. A single record per CDR3 protein comes from TCRdb applying MiXCR to the reads. The sample carries some 280,000 distinct CDR3 sequences, around 15% recorded once. These data come from a study of T cell repertoires in cytomegalovirus infection. General observations from the study: Within the response measured ex vivo, HLA-C-restricted CMV-specific TCR beta clonotypes were dominant.

V lost 3 bases and J lost 4; bases outside the gene matches: 4. The germline CDR1 and CDR2 sequences are MNHEY and SVGEGT. The length of the CDR3 is 15 residues. The specimen sequenced was PBMCs. The rearrangement links TRBV6-2 or TRBV6-3 to TRBJ2-2, with 8 bases fitting TRBD1. The TCR was taken from a human donor in good health (CMV status not recorded). Some clones in this sample may be carry-over from other donors' samples. CDR3 sequence (DNA): TGTGCCAGCAGTTATGCCAGGGGGCTCACCGGGGAGCTGTTTTTT. It codes for CASSYARGLTGELFF.